What follows are 10 T cell receptor beta chains derived from one specimen sequenced in a study of CD8+CD57+ T cells in acquired aplastic anemia. Patients sequenced had flow cytometry evidence of CD8+CD57+ cell expansion. Researchers used genomic DNA as the template to profile TCR beta VDJ and CDR3. TCRdb itself ran the reads through MiXCR, one entry per CDR3 protein. This table holds around 150,000 distinct CDR3 sequences, 65% to 75% found once. Sequencing input: sorted CD4+, CD8+, or CD8+CD57+ T cells (not recorded which) from PBMCs. These receptors originate from a human donor with aplastic anemia.

This clonotype was picked up a small number of times. This sequence joins TRBV2 and TRBJ2-5; D is perhaps TRBD2 (5 bases). CDR1 is SNHLY and CDR2 is FYNNEI in the germline V gene. The length of the CDR3 is 14 residues. V lost 5 bases, J lost 0 bases, and 10 bases lay in between. In DNA, the CDR3 is TGTGCCAGCAGTTGGGCGGGTAACCAAGAGACCCAGTACTTC. It specifies CASSWAGNQETQYF.

Turning to this clonotype: Compared with germline, one end of the junction differs, possibly owing to a read error. In DNA form, the CDR3 reads TGCGCCAGCAGCTCCGGACAGGGGATCAATGAGCAGTTCTTC. Its translation: CASSSGQGINEQFF. V usage is TRBV7-2 and J usage is TRBJ2-1; 9 bases fit TRBD1. Per the germline V gene, CDR1 is SGHTA and CDR2 is FQGNSA. The CDR3 covers 14 residues.

The chain has TRBV20-1 and TRBJ2-3; no clear D gene. This CDR3 comprises 14 residues. Germline V CDR1 and CDR2: DFQATT, SNEGSKA (reference sequence). Trimming left V 1 base short and J 6 bases short, with 14 bases between. CDR3 region: CSARGLLVSDTQYF. The CDR3 nucleotides read TGCAGTGCTAGAGGTTTGCTAGTATCGGATACGCAGTATTTT.

Note on this clonotype: The junction shows a germline mismatch at one end, possibly a read error. The chain couples TRBV4-2 to TRBJ2-3; D call uncertain. This CDR3 has 14 residues. Germline V lookup: CDR1 LGHNA, CDR2 YNFKEQ. CDR3 protein: CTSSHDSSTDTQYF. DNA for the CDR3: TGTACCAGCAGCCACGACTCATCCACAGATACGCAGTATTTT.

The chain recombines TRBV20-1 with TRBJ1-2; D perhaps matches TRBD1 (5 bases). The CDR3 runs 13 residues. With 3 bases removed from V and 4 bases from J, the gap between germline ends came to 12 bases. CDR1 is DFQATT, CDR2 SNEGSKA, per germline (reference sequence). The CDR3 is CSASLGGIYGYTF. The DNA of the CDR3 is TGCAGTGCTAGTTTGGGGGGAATCTATGGCTACACCTTC.

Concerning this clonotype: Germline is not matched at one junction end, which may reflect a read error. V usage is TRBV20-1 and J usage is TRBJ1-1; D call uncertain. Germline values: CDR1 DFQATT, CDR2 SNEGSKA (reference sequence). This CDR3 spans 11 amino acids. The CDR3 loop is CSARDELDAPF. The CDR3 region has the DNA TGCAGTGCTAGAGATGAACTCGATGCCCCTTTT.

This chain joins TRBV24-1 and TRBJ2-1, with 8 bases fitting TRBD2. Germline CDR1 reads KGHDR; CDR2 reads SFDVKD. The CDR3 loop spans 16 amino acids. J was trimmed by 3 bases and V by 5 bases; bases with no gene match: 8. CDR3 region: CATSASLGLGYNEQFF. CDR3 DNA sequence: TGTGCCACCAGTGCAAGTTTGGGACTAGGCTACAATGAGCAGTTCTTC.

J is TRBJ2-3 and V is TRBV20-1; D ambiguous. Germline V gene data show CDR1 as DFQATT and CDR2 as SNEGSKA (reference sequence). V was trimmed by 5 bases and J by 4 bases, leaving 4 bases between them. The CDR3 loop spans 10 amino acids. CDR3 residues: CSADADTQYF. CDR3 DNA sequence: TGCAGTGCTGACGCAGATACGCAGTATTTT.

The V gene is TRBV19, the J gene TRBJ2-5; perhaps TRBD2 as D (6 bases). In germline, CDR1 is LNHDA, CDR2 SQIVND (reference sequence). This CDR3 is 12 amino acids long. V dropped 9 bases and J dropped 3 bases, with 11 bases sitting between them. The CDR3 nucleotides read TGTGCCAGCCGACTAGAAAAAGAGACCCAGTACTTC. Translated: CASRLEKETQYF.

Details on this clonotype: The junction differs from germline at one of its ends, possibly a read error. The chain joins TRBV7-7 to TRBJ2-5; D ambiguous. The CDR3 contains 12 residues. Per germline, CDR1 SSHAT and CDR2 FNYEAQ (reference sequence). CDR3 bases: TGTGCTAGCAGCGTAGACGGAGAGACCCAGTACTTC. Its translation is CASSVDGETQYF.